One sample yielded the 12 T cell receptor beta chains listed below, sequenced in a study of beta chain features in type 1 diabetes. Sequencing targeted expressed TCRB transcripts, as all isolated RNA had been reverse transcribed. Profiling relied on immunoSEQ multiplex PCR, and the TCRdb table lists in-frame clones only, not all of them. In the table there are about 330,000 clones, about 10% of which are singletons. Sequenced input: naive CD4+ T cells from blood. The receptors derive from a woman aged 30 to 39 in good health.

This clone was counted a few times. V is TRBV9 and J is TRBJ2-5, with D tentatively TRBD1 (5 bases). CDR1 is SGDLS, CDR2 YYNGEE, per germline. This CDR3 spans 16 amino acids. Trimming took 0 bases from V and 3 from J, leaving 15 bases between them. This CDR3 reads CASSVGAGKWKETQYF. The CDR3 DNA sequence: TGTGCCAGCAGCGTAGGGGCAGGGAAATGGAAAGAGACCCAGTACTTC.

This clone was detected a few times. This chain links TRBV28 with TRBJ2-7; tentatively, D is TRBD2 (5 bases). The CDR3 has 15 residues. Germline-derived CDR1 and CDR2 are MDHEN and SYDVKM. Trimming left V 2 bases short and J 0 bases short, with 11 bases between. The CDR3 loop reads CASSLVSGSSYEQYF. The CDR3 nucleotides are TGTGCCAGCAGTTTAGTCTCTGGGAGCTCCTACGAGCAGTACTTC.

Only a few counts were recorded for this clone. The chain joins TRBV30 to TRBJ2-1, with a weak D call TRBD2 (5 bases). V dropped 0 bases and J dropped 1 base, with 13 bases sitting between them. The germline gives CDR1 GTSNPN, CDR2 SVGIG (reference sequence). The CDR3 sequence is 16 residues long. This CDR3 reads CAWSVGGMGSYNEQFF. CDR3 bases: TGTGCCTGGAGTGTAGGAGGAATGGGGTCCTACAATGAGCAGTTCTTC. The entire variable domain, with the rest obtained from reference TRBV30 and TRBJ2-1, is as follows: SQTIHQWPATLVQPVGSPLSLECTVEGTSNPNLYWYRQAAGRGLQLLFYSVGIGQISSEVPQNLSASRPQDRQFILSSKKLLLSDSGFYLCAWSVGGMGSYNEQFFGPGTRLTVL.

The rearrangement uses TRBV7-2 and TRBJ2-5, with a weak D call TRBD1 (6 bases). Germline CDR1 SGHTA, CDR2 FQGNSA. The CDR3 has 14 residues. V lost 5 bases, J lost 6 bases, and 16 bases lay in between. DNA of the CDR3: TGTGCCAGCAGCCCAGGGGTAGCGTGGCAGACCCAGTACTTC. It specifies CASSPGVAWQTQYF.

V and J are TRBV7-3 and TRBJ2-5; 7 nucleotides align to TRBD2. The CDR3 length is 14 residues. From germline, CDR1 is SGHTA and CDR2 FQGTGA. Trimming took 2 bases from V and 4 from J; bases not matched to a gene: 4. The CDR3 bases are TGTGCCAGCAGCTTAGAGGCGGGAGTAGAGACCCAGTACTTC. This gives the protein CASSLEAGVETQYF. The full variable domain, in which reference TRBV7-3 and TRBJ2-5 provide the parts outside the CDR3, is GAGVSQTPSNKVTEKGKYVELRCDPISGHTALYWYRQSLGQGPEFLIYFQGTGAADDSGLPNDRFFAVRPEGSVSTLKIQRTERGDSAVYLCASSLEAGVETQYFGPGTRLLVL.

The chain carries TRBV11-1 and TRBJ2-1, with 15 bases that match TRBD2. This CDR3 contains 17 residues. Per the germline V gene, CDR1 is SGHAT and CDR2 is FQDESV (reference sequence). The V segment lost 5 bases and the J segment 3 bases; nucleotides outside the gene matches: 5. The CDR3: CASSVGLAGGHYNEQFF. The CDR3 nucleotides are TGTGCCAGCAGCGTAGGACTAGCGGGAGGGCACTACAATGAGCAGTTCTTC.

The rearrangement joins TRBV10-3 to TRBJ2-2; 7 positions match TRBD2. The CDR3 covers 14 residues. V gave up 3 bases and J gave up 3 bases; unmatched junction bases: 1. The germline CDR1 and CDR2 sequences are ENHRY and SYGVKD. The CDR3 reads CAISESGDTGELFF. CDR3 coding DNA: TGTGCCATCAGTGAAAGCGGGGACACCGGGGAGCTGTTTTTT.

This chain connects TRBV7-2 to TRBJ2-2; 12 bases fit TRBD2. V lost 5 bases to trimming and J lost 4 bases; unmatched junction nucleotides: 14. CDR3 size: 19 residues. CDR1 and CDR2 from the germline V gene are SGHTA and FQGNSA. The CDR3 is CASSPRVKTSGRPTGELFF. CDR3 in DNA: TGTGCCAGCAGCCCCCGTGTTAAGACTAGCGGGAGACCCACCGGGGAGCTGTTTTTT.

CDR3 sequence: CASIGRGWTEAFF. The DNA for the CDR3 is TGTGCCAGCATTGGCAGGGGCTGGACTGAAGCTTTCTTT. The rearrangement joins TRBV11-2 to TRBJ1-1, with TRBD1 as a possible D gene (6 bases). V was pared by 7 bases and J by 5 bases, with 14 bases between. Germline lookup yields CDR1 SGHAT and CDR2 FQNNGV. The length of the CDR3 is 13 residues.

The chain links TRBV9 to TRBJ1-2; D unclear. CDR1 SGDLS and CDR2 YYNGEE come from the germline V gene. The CDR3 extends over 14 amino acids. The germline V and J ends were trimmed by 0 bases and 2 bases, with 8 bases remaining between them. CDR3 residues: CASSVEAGNYGYTF. The CDR3 DNA sequence: TGTGCCAGCAGCGTAGAGGCCGGGAACTATGGCTACACCTTC. Full variable domain (rest looked up from reference TRBV9 and TRBJ1-2): DSGVTQTPKHLITATGQRVTLRCSPRSGDLSVYWYQQSLDQGLQFLIQYYNGEERAKGNILERFSAQQFPDLHSELNLSSLELGDSALYFCASSVEAGNYGYTFGSGTRLTVV.

Concerning this clone itself: The junction differs from germline at one of its ends, possibly a read error. This chain links TRBV7-7 with TRBJ2-3, with D hard to call. The germline V gene has CDR1 SSHAT and CDR2 FNYEAQ (reference sequence). CDR3 length: 13 residues. The CDR3 DNA reads TGTGCTAGCAGCTTAGTTCTCACAGATACGCAGTATTTT. As protein: CASSLVLTDTQYF.

The chain uses TRBV29-1 and TRBJ2-3; D may be TRBD2 (6 bases). The germline V gene encodes CDR1 SQVTM and CDR2 ANQGSEA. CDR3 length equals 15 residues. Trimming took 0 bases from V and 3 from J, leaving 13 bases between them. The CDR3 sequence: CSVEDEAGMTDTQYF. The CDR3 DNA sequence: TGCAGCGTTGAAGATGAGGCGGGAATGACAGATACGCAGTATTTT.